This T cell receptor beta chain was documented in a study of CD8+ T cells in alopecia areata. Treatment reported: oral pan-JAK inhibitor, 5-10 mg twice daily. Following extraction, RNA underwent reverse transcription to cDNA, which served as the sequencing template. TCRdb's copy holds only in-frame clones and misses some; the assay was immunoSEQ multiplex PCR. The table records over 70,000 clones, roughly 70% of them present only once. This CDR3 region has 11 residues. Trimming cost V 1 base and J 7 bases, with 5 bases left between them. Germline V gene data show CDR1 as SGHNT and CDR2 as YYREEE (reference sequence). General study points: Normal skin contains resident alphabeta T cells, and these are also sequenced in scalp samples.

A word on this clone: Its specificity is not known.

The TCR originated in a human donor with alopecia areata. V and J are TRBV5-4 and TRBJ1-1; D is unclear. The sample here was CD8+ T cells sorted from blood, taken at week 24, from a patient treated with tofacitinib. The CDR3 nucleotides are TGTGCCAGCAGCTTGAATGGTGAAGCTTTCTTT. Its protein is CASSLNGEAFF.